The sample holds one count of the clone carrying this T cell receptor (beta chain). Measured with immunoSEQ multiplex PCR; TCRdb has only the in-frame clones, and not every one. Among fewer than 90,000 clones listed, around 90% were seen once. Trimming cost V 8 bases and J 4 bases, with 14 bases left between them. The CDR3 consists of 12 residues. The germline V gene has CDR1 SQVTM and CDR2 ANQGSEA. The sample comes from a study of blood T cell repertoires in COVID-19. Study at large: COVID-19 samples, acute and convalescent, were from the United States, Italy and Spain.

Sequencing input: peripheral blood. The V call is TRBV29-1, the J call TRBJ2-5; possible D gene TRBD1, 6 bases. The sequence derives from a man aged 70-80 years with acute or convalescent COVID-19. CDR3 nucleotides: TGCAGCTCGGGACATGGCCTAGAGACCCAGTACTTC. Encoded protein: CSSGHGLETQYF.